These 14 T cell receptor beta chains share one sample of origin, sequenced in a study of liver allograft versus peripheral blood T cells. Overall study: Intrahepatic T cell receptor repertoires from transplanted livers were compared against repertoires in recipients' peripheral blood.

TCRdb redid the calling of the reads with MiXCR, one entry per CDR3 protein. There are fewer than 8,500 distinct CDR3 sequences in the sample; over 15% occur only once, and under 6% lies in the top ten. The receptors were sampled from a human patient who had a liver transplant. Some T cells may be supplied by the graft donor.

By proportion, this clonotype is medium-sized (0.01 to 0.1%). CDR3 DNA sequence: TGTGCCATCAGTGAGTCGAAGGGACAGGGTACTAGCACAGATACGCAGTATTTT. Translation gives CAISESKGQGTSTDTQYF. The genes are TRBV10-3 and TRBJ2-3; 9 bases are a match to TRBD1. The CDR3 sequence is 18 residues long. With 0 bases clipped from V and 0 bases from J, the junction kept 7 bases outside the gene matches. Looked up from germline, CDR1 is ENHRY and CDR2 is SYGVKD.

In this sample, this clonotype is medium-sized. The CDR3 here is CAWSATRVDSPLHF. The CDR3 bases are TGTGCCTGGAGTGCAACTCGGGTGGATTCACCCCTCCACTTT. The chain combines TRBV30 with TRBJ1-6; no clear D gene. The CDR3 runs 14 residues. The germline V and J ends were trimmed by 1 base and 8 bases, with 12 bases remaining between them. CDR1 and CDR2 from the germline V gene are GTSNPN and SVGIG (reference sequence).

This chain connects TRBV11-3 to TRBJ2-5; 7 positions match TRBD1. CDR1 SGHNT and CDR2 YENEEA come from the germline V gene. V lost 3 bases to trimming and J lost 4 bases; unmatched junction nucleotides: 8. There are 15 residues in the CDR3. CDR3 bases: TGTGCCAGCAGCTTGGCCGGGAAGGGGGCAGAGACCCAGTACTTC. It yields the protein CASSLAGKGAETQYF.

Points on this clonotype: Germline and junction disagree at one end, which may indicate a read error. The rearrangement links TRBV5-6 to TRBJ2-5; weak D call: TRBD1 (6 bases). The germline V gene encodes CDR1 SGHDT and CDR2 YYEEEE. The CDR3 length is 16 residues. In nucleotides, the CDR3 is TGTGCCAGCACCTTGGGGCCCCCAGGGGTAGGGGAGACCCAGTACTTC. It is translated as CASTLGPPGVGETQYF.

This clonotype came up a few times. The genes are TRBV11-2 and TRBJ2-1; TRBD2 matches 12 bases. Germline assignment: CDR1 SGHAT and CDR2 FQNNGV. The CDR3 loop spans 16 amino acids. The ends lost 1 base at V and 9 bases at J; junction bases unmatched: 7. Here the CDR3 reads CASSLASSGGVVEQFF. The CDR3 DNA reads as TGTGCCAGCAGCTTAGCTTCTAGCGGGGGGGTTGTTGAGCAGTTCTTC. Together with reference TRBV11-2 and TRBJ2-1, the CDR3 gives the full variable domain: EAGVAQSPRYKIIEKRQSVAFWCNPISGHATLYWYQQILGQGPKLLIQFQNNGVVDDSQLPKDRFSAERLKGVDSTLKIQPAKLEDSAVYLCASSLASSGGVVEQFFGPGTRLTVL.

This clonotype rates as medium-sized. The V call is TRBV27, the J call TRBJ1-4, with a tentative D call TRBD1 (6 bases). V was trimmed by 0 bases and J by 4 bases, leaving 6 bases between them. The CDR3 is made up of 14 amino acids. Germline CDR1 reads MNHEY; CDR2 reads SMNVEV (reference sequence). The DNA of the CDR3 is TGTGCCAGCAGTTTATCCAGGGGTAATGAAAAACTGTTTTTT. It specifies CASSLSRGNEKLFF. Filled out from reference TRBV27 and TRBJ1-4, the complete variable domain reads EAQVTQNPRYLITVTGKKLTVTCSQNMNHEYMSWYRQDPGLGLRQIYYSMNVEVTDKGDVPEGYKVSRKEKRNFPLILESPSPNQTSLYFCASSLSRGNEKLFFGSGTQLSVL.

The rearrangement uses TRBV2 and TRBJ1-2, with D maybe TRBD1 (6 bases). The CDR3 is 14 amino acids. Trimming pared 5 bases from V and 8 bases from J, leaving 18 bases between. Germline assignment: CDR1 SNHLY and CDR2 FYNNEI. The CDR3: CASSPTGSGGGYTF. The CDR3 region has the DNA TGTGCCAGCAGTCCTACAGGGAGTGGAGGAGGCTACACCTTC.

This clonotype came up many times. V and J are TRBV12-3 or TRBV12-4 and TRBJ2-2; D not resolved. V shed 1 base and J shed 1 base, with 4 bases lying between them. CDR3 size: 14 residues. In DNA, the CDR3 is TGTGCCAGCAGTTTAGGAGTGAACACCGGGGAGCTGTTTTTT. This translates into CASSLGVNTGELFF.

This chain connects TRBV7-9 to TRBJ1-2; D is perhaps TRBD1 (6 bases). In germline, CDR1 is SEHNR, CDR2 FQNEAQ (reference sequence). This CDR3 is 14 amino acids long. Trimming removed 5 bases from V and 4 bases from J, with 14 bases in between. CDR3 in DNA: TGTGCCAGCAGCGTCAGGACAGACCTCTATGGCTACACCTTC. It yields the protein CASSVRTDLYGYTF.

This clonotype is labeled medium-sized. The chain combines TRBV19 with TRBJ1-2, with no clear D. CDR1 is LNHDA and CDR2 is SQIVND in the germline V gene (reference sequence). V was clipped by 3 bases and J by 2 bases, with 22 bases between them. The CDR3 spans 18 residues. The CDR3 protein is CASSILLTTQAWNYGYTF. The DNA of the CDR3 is TGTGCCAGTAGTATCCTCCTTACCACCCAGGCGTGGAACTATGGCTACACCTTC.

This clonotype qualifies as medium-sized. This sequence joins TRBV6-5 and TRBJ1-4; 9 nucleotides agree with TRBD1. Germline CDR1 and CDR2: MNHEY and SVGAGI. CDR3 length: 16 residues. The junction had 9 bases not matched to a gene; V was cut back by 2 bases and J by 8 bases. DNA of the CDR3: TGTGCCAGCAGTTACGGAACCGGGACAGGGTTAGAAAAACTGTTTTTT. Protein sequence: CASSYGTGTGLEKLFF.

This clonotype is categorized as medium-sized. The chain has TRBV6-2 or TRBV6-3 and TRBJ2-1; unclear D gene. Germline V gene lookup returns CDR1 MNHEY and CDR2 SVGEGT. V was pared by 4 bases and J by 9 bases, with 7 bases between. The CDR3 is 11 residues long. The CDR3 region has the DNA TGTGCCAGCAGTTTCTTCACTGAGCAGTTCTTC. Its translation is CASSFFTEQFF.

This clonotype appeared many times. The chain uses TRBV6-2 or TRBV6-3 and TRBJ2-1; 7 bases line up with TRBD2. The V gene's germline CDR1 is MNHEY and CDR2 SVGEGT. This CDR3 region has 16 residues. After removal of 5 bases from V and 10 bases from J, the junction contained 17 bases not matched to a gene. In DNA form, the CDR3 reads TGTGCCAGCAGTGGCCCCGGGACTATAGCCGGGGGGGAGCAGTTCTTC. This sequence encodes CASSGPGTIAGGEQFF.

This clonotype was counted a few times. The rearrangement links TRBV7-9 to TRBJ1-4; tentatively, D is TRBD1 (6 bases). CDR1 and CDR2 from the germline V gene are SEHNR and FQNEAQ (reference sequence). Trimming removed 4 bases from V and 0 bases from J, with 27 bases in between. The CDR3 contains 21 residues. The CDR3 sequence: CASSSLIPPGATAPTNEKLFF. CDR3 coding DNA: TGTGCCAGCAGCTCACTTATTCCGCCAGGGGCAACAGCTCCAACTAATGAAAAACTGTTTTTT. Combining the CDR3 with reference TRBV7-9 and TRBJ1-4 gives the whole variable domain DTGVSQNPRHKITKRGQNVTFRCDPISEHNRLYWYRQTLGQGPEFLTYFQNEAQLEKSRLLSDRFSAERPKGSFSTLEIQRTEQGDSAMYLCASSSLIPPGATAPTNEKLFFGSGTQLSVL.